The 28 T cell receptor beta chains given below trace back to one sample, sequenced in a study of graft-versus-host responses after intestinal transplantation. Their antigens are not known. Here immunoSEQ multiplex PCR was the method, and the copy in TCRdb shows in-frame clones only, minus some. The data contain over 65,000 clones, around 93% of them singletons. Sequenced here: unstimulated CD8+ T cells sorted from spleen or lymph node cells, sampled before transplant. These receptors all stem from a human donor who was the organ donor for an intestinal transplant.

V and J are TRBV6-1 and TRBJ2-7, with D perhaps TRBD2 (6 bases). From germline, CDR1 is MNHNS and CDR2 SASEGT. V was trimmed by 1 base and J by 3 bases, leaving 7 bases between them. There are 13 residues in the CDR3. This chain's CDR3 is CASSEGTNYEQYF. CDR3 DNA sequence: TGTGCCAGCAGTGAAGGGACTAACTACGAGCAGTACTTC.

This chain links TRBV2 with TRBJ2-5, with 10 nucleotides matching TRBD2. Germline CDR1 and CDR2: SNHLY and FYNNEI. The CDR3 sequence is 18 residues long. With 4 bases clipped from V and 2 bases from J, the junction kept 13 bases outside the gene matches. This chain's CDR3 is CASSGLLAGGEQQETQYF. The CDR3 DNA reads TGTGCCAGCAGTGGGTTATTAGCGGGGGGCGAACAACAAGAGACCCAGTACTTC.

The chain is built from TRBV7-9 and TRBJ2-7, with TRBD2 identical over 14 bases. From germline, CDR1 is SEHNR and CDR2 FQNEAQ (reference sequence). J lost 6 bases, V lost 4 bases, and 11 bases had no gene match. CDR3 length equals 17 residues. CDR3 protein: CASSWGLAGASISEQYF. The DNA for the CDR3 is TGTGCCAGCAGCTGGGGACTAGCGGGAGCCTCCATCTCCGAGCAGTACTTC. Supplemented by reference TRBV7-9 and TRBJ2-7, the full variable domain reads DTGVSQNPRHKITKRGQNVTFRCDPISEHNRLYWYRQTLGQGPEFLTYFQNEAQLEKSRLLSDRFSAERPKGSFSTLEIQRTEQGDSAMYLCASSWGLAGASISEQYFGPGTRLTVT.

V and J are TRBV18 and TRBJ1-2, with D unresolved. This CDR3 spans 14 amino acids. Germline V gene sequence: CDR1 KGHSH, CDR2 LQKENI. V lost 0 bases and J lost 7, with 12 bases in between. This CDR3 reads CASSPPLRVSGYTF. The CDR3, as DNA: TGTGCCAGCTCACCACCGTTAAGGGTTTCTGGCTACACCTTC.

The CDR3 DNA sequence: TGTGCCAGCAGCCTGGGGCATTTAGATGGCTACACCTTC. Translating gives CASSLGHLDGYTF. The chain uses TRBV5-4 and TRBJ1-2; perhaps TRBD1 as D (5 bases). Trimming stripped 4 bases from V and 6 bases from J, with 13 bases between. CDR1 is SGHNT and CDR2 is YYREEE in the germline V gene (reference sequence). The CDR3 has 13 amino acids.

In its sample, this clone was seen once. The chain uses TRBV7-9 and TRBJ1-4; weak D call: TRBD1 (5 bases). V was clipped by 5 bases and J by 4 bases, with 14 bases between them. Germline V gives CDR1 SEHNR, CDR2 FQNEAQ (reference sequence). The CDR3 loop spans 15 amino acids. CDR3 nucleotides: TGTGCCAGCAGCCCGCCGGGGCCTTTTAATGAAAAACTGTTTTTT. Protein product: CASSPPGPFNEKLFF.

The chain uses TRBV27 and TRBJ2-1; 10 bases line up with TRBD2. CDR3 size: 15 residues. Trimming cost V 8 bases and J 4 bases; bases outside gene matches: 8. Looked up from germline, CDR1 is MNHEY and CDR2 is SMNVEV (reference sequence). CDR3 residues: CASGSSGGLYNEQFF. The DNA of the CDR3 is TGTGCCAGCGGAAGTAGCGGGGGGCTTTACAATGAGCAGTTCTTC.

The chain uses TRBV19 and TRBJ2-1, with D perhaps matching TRBD1 (5 bases). V lost 3 bases and J lost 5, with 17 bases in between. This CDR3 has 16 residues. Per the germline V gene, CDR1 is LNHDA and CDR2 is SQIVND (reference sequence). CDR3 region: CASSILGAGSDNEQFF. The CDR3 DNA is TGTGCCAGTAGTATTCTAGGGGCCGGGTCTGACAATGAGCAGTTCTTC.

This chain links TRBV7-9 with TRBJ1-3; 7 nucleotides line up with TRBD1. Germline V gene data show CDR1 as SEHNR and CDR2 as FQNEAQ (reference sequence). The V gene end was trimmed by 3 bases and the J gene end by 2 bases; junction bases not matched to a gene: 7. The CDR3 runs 16 residues. In nucleotides, the CDR3 is TGTGCCAGCAGCTTCCCTGACAGGGTTCCTGGAAACACCATATATTTT. Translation: CASSFPDRVPGNTIYF.

The rearrangement uses TRBV6-6 and TRBJ1-5, with 7 positions matching TRBD1. The trim removed 5 bases at V and 3 bases at J, leaving 4 bases unmatched. This CDR3 contains 14 residues. Germline-derived CDR1 and CDR2 are MNHNY and SVGAGI (reference sequence). The chain's CDR3 is CASSKGQDNQPQHF. CDR3 in DNA: TGTGCCAGCAGTAAAGGACAGGACAATCAGCCCCAGCATTTT.

This clone was counted once. Other DNA sequences in the sample encode the same CDR3. This chain connects TRBV27 to TRBJ1-1; D possibly corresponds to TRBD1 (6 bases). Trimming took off 2 bases at V and 4 bases at J, with 11 bases between the two ends. CDR1 and CDR2 from the germline V gene are MNHEY and SMNVEV (reference sequence). CDR3 size: 14 residues. DNA of the CDR3: TGTGCCAGCAGTTTAAAGGGGGGCGGCACTGAAGCTTTCTTT. Its translation: CASSLKGGGTEAFF.

CDR3 DNA sequence: TGTGCCAGCAGCGTTGGACAGGGTACTCAGCCCCAGCATTTT. As protein: CASSVGQGTQPQHF. The chain is built from TRBV5-6 and TRBJ1-5; TRBD1 matches 8 bases. CDR1 SGHDT and CDR2 YYEEEE come from the germline V gene. J was trimmed by 6 bases and V by 4 bases; bases with no gene match: 6. The CDR3 runs to 14 residues.

The chain combines TRBV18 with TRBJ1-1; possible D gene TRBD1, 5 bases. The germline V and J ends were trimmed by 2 bases and 4 bases, with 11 bases remaining between them. The CDR3 is 14 amino acids. Germline CDR1 and CDR2: KGHSH and LQKENI. CDR3: CASSPDAGSTEAFF. Here the CDR3 DNA reads TGTGCCAGCTCACCAGATGCAGGGAGCACTGAAGCTTTCTTT.

In this sample, this clone turned up once. J is TRBJ2-3 and V is TRBV4-2; D is perhaps TRBD1 (6 bases). Germline CDR1 is LGHNA and CDR2 is YNFKEQ. The CDR3 runs to 15 residues. Trimming took 1 base from V and 0 from J, leaving 8 bases between them. The CDR3 reads CASSQGGQSTDTQYF. In DNA form, the CDR3 reads TGTGCCAGCAGCCAAGGGGGGCAGAGCACAGATACGCAGTATTTT.

CDR3: CASTAGQGAETEAFF. The CDR3 bases are TGTGCCAGCACCGCCGGTCAGGGGGCTGAAACTGAAGCTTTCTTT. This chain joins TRBV2 and TRBJ1-1; the match to TRBD1 covers 8 bases. This CDR3 has 15 residues. CDR1 SNHLY and CDR2 FYNNEI come from the germline V gene. J was trimmed by 5 bases and V by 7 bases; bases with no gene match: 12.

V and J are TRBV19 and TRBJ1-6, with 7 bases matching TRBD1. V lost 6 bases to trimming and J lost 10 bases; unmatched junction nucleotides: 6. CDR3 length: 13 amino acids. Germline loops: CDR1 LNHDA, CDR2 SQIVND (reference sequence). The chain's CDR3 is CASRPTGLSPLHF. CDR3 DNA sequence: TGTGCCAGTAGACCGACAGGGTTGTCACCCCTCCACTTT.

The rearrangement joins TRBV2 to TRBJ2-7; D call uncertain. Germline CDR1 is SNHLY and CDR2 is FYNNEI. Trimming shortened V by 3 bases and J by 1 base, and 22 bases separated the two germline ends. This CDR3 is 18 amino acids long. CDR3 loop: CASSEVPPGDRPSYEQYF. CDR3 DNA sequence: TGTGCCAGCAGTGAGGTCCCACCGGGTGACCGGCCTTCCTACGAGCAGTACTTC. Drawing the rest from reference TRBV2 and TRBJ2-7, the complete variable domain is EPEVTQTPSHQVTQMGQEVILRCVPISNHLYFYWYRQILGQKVEFLVSFYNNEISEKSEIFDDQFSVERPDGSNFTLKIRSTKLEDSAMYFCASSEVPPGDRPSYEQYFGPGTRLTVT.

This sequence joins TRBV4-1 and TRBJ1-6, with D perhaps matching TRBD1 (5 bases). Trimming took off 4 bases at V and 6 bases at J, with 25 bases between the two ends. CDR3 length equals 19 residues. Germline CDR1 MGHRA, CDR2 YSYEKL. The CDR3 DNA follows: TGCGCCAGCAGCCTCCCGGGGCCGGGGTTTGCGAAGGGTAATTCACCCCTCCACTTT. Translating it yields CASSLPGPGFAKGNSPLHF.

This clone is medium-sized in the sample. The CDR3 spells CASSVTESGANVLTF. The CDR3, as DNA: TGTGCCAGCAGCGTAACAGAGTCTGGGGCCAACGTCCTGACTTTC. This chain connects TRBV7-9 to TRBJ2-6; no firm D call. Germline loops: CDR1 SEHNR, CDR2 FQNEAQ (reference sequence). The CDR3 runs 15 residues. Trimming pared 5 bases from V and 1 base from J, leaving 9 bases between.

The gene calls are TRBV21-1 and TRBJ2-7. TRBV21-1 is a known pseudogene. The CDR3 has 15 residues. CDR3 sequence: CASTPGDRRGDEQYF. The CDR3 coding sequence is TGTGCCAGCACCCCAGGGGACAGGCGGGGGGACGAGCAGTACTTC.

DNA of the CDR3: TGTGCCAGTAGTATGCCAGGGGGATACGAGCAGTACTTC. The encoded protein is CASSMPGGYEQYF. The chain uses TRBV19 and TRBJ2-7; 7 bases agree with TRBD1. J was trimmed by 4 bases and V by 3 bases; bases with no gene match: 3. Germline CDR1 LNHDA, CDR2 SQIVND (reference sequence). The CDR3 consists of 13 residues.

This clone was detected only once. The CDR3 region is CASSQARNTEAFF. CDR3 DNA sequence: TGCGCCAGCAGCCAAGCCAGAAACACTGAAGCTTTCTTT. The chain links TRBV4-3 to TRBJ1-1; unclear D gene. The V end was cut by 1 base, the J end by 2 bases, with 5 bases between. CDR1 LGHNA and CDR2 YSLEER come from the germline V gene. CDR3 length: 13 amino acids.

This chain uses TRBV9 with TRBJ2-5; TRBD2 agrees at 14 bases. Germline CDR1 SGDLS, CDR2 YYNGEE. The CDR3 extends over 16 amino acids. V lost 4 bases, J lost 2 bases, and 4 bases stayed unmatched. The CDR3 nucleotides are TGTGCCAGCAGCTTTAGACTAGCGGGAGGGCAAGAGACCCAGTACTTC. This codes for CASSFRLAGGQETQYF.

The CDR3: CASSLVGVNTEAFF. The DNA for the CDR3 is TGTGCCAGCAGCTTAGTCGGGGTGAACACTGAAGCTTTCTTT. The chain joins TRBV13 to TRBJ1-1, with D unresolved. Trimming shortened V by 1 base and J by 0 bases, and 6 bases separated the two germline ends. Germline CDR1 reads PRHDT; CDR2 reads FYEKMQ (reference sequence). There are 14 residues in the CDR3.

The chain employs TRBV5-8 and TRBJ1-2, with D possibly TRBD1 on 5 matching bases. The CDR3 contains 15 residues. V was trimmed by 5 bases and J by 0 bases, leaving 14 bases between them. CDR1 and CDR2 from the germline V gene are SGHTS and YDEGEE. CDR3 protein: CASRFGGTTNYGYTF. CDR3 nucleotide sequence: TGTGCCAGCAGATTTGGGGGGACCACTAACTATGGCTACACCTTC.

The CDR3 DNA reads as TGTGCCAGCAGCTTGGATCTAGCGGGGGTCACAGATACGCAGTATTTT. It translates to CASSLDLAGVTDTQYF. The chain combines TRBV5-6 with TRBJ2-3, with TRBD2 matching over 10 bases. V lost 0 bases, J lost 2 bases, and 3 bases stayed unmatched. The CDR3 runs to 16 residues. From germline, CDR1 is SGHDT and CDR2 YYEEEE.

V and J are TRBV4-1 and TRBJ1-1; 7 bases map to TRBD1. Germline trimming cut 5 bases from V and 1 base from J; bases unmatched to any gene: 4. The CDR3 runs to 14 residues. In germline, CDR1 is MGHRA, CDR2 YSYEKL. CDR3 nucleotide sequence: TGCGCCAGCAGCGACAGACAGGGGAACACTGAAGCTTTCTTT. It is translated as CASSDRQGNTEAFF.

A note on this clone: This same CDR3 is encoded by further DNA sequences in the sample. This chain connects TRBV7-9 to TRBJ2-3; TRBD1 matches at 7 bases. Germline V CDR1 and CDR2: SEHNR, FQNEAQ (reference sequence). Trimming cost V 0 bases and J 0 bases; bases outside gene matches: 3. The CDR3 covers 16 residues. CDR3 bases: TGTGCCAGCAGCTTAGCCTTACAGGGGAGCACAGATACGCAGTATTTT. Amino acids: CASSLALQGSTDTQYF.